This is a list of T cell receptor beta chains from one sample in a study of tumour-infiltrating T cells in Burkitt lymphoma. Clones were sequenced by immunoSEQ multiplex PCR, and TCRdb holds only the in-frame ones, with some missing. There are about 1,500 clones in the sample; 10% to 15% occur only once, and 7.6% lies in the top ten. The material sequenced was tumor tissue. The receptors shown here come from a human donor with Burkitt lymphoma. CDR3s include the opening cysteine and the closing phenylalanine or tryptophan. The D gene is left open where the match is weak. A clone size is listed for some rows: how often the clone was seen (once, few, many), or a class if it is expanded.

>NA|TRBJ1-1|14|NA|TRBV19
CASSTRTENTEAFF
TGTGCCAGTAGTACTCGGACAGAGAACACTGAAGCTTTCTTT
>few|TRBJ2-5|11|NA|TRBV20-1
CSVPRQETQYF
TGCAGTGTGCCACGCCAAGAGACCCAGTACTTC
>NA|TRBJ1-6|13|TRBD1|TRBV6-6
CAIGQVLESPLHF
TGTGCCATCGGACAGGTTTTAGAGTCACCCCTCCACTTT
>few|TRBJ1-2|15|TRBD1|TRBV7-9
CASSPGTGEYDGYTF
TGTGCCAGCAGCCCCGGGACAGGGGAGTACGATGGCTACACCTTC
>NA|TRBJ2-5|18|TRBD2|TRBV4-1
CASSQVLAGAARKETQYF
TGCGCCAGCAGCCAAGTTCTAGCGGGGGCCGCCCGCAAAGAGACCCAGTACTTC
>few|TRBJ1-2|13|NA|TRBV6-1
CASSEVRGVGYTF
TGTGCCAGCAGTGAAGTCAGGGGAGTTGGCTACACCTTC
>few|TRBJ2-5|16|TRBD1|TRBV9
CASSGTGWASQETQYF
TGTGCCAGCAGCGGGACAGGGTGGGCGAGCCAAGAGACCCAGTACTTC
>few|TRBJ2-2|18|NA|TRBV5-6
CASSLEGVWGQDTGELFF
TGTGCCAGCAGCTTGGAGGGTGTTTGGGGACAAGACACCGGGGAGCTGTTTTTT
>NA|TRBJ1-1|14|NA|TRBV19
CASSYHSSRTEAFF
TGTGCCAGTAGTTACCACTCTTCTCGGACTGAAGCTTTCTTT
>few|TRBJ2-1|11|NA|TRBV30
CAWDAGAKRFF
TGTGCCTGGGATGCCGGGGCGAAAAGGTTCTTC
>NA|TRBJ1-2|13|TRBD1|TRBV6-1
CASRLTGVYGYTF
TGTGCCAGCAGACTGACAGGGGTCTATGGCTACACCTTC
>few|TRBJ2-5|15|TRBD1|TRBV10-2
CASKNSGTGQETQYF
TGCGCCAGCAAAAACTCCGGGACAGGGCAGGAGACCCAGTACTTC
>NA|TRBJ1-1|13|NA|TRBV19
CASNQLLNTETFF
TGTGCCAGTAACCAACTGCTGAACACTGAAACTTTCTTT
>few|TRBJ2-1|15|NA|TRBV28
CASSFHGGLYNEQFF
TGTGCCAGCAGTTTTCACGGGGGGCTGTACAATGAGCAGTTCTTC
>large|TRBJ2-5|17|TRBD2|TRBV19
CASSLTFLAGGKETQYF
TGTGCCAGTAGTCTAACTTTCTTAGCGGGAGGGAAAGAGACCCAGTACTTC
>NA|TRBJ2-3|13|TRBD2|TRBV28
CASSSRTSGTQYF
TGTGCCAGCAGTTCTCGGACTAGCGGGACTCAGTATTTT
>few|TRBJ2-1|17|TRBD2|TRBV11-2
CASSRLAGVSSYNEQFF
TGTGCCAGCAGCAGACTAGCGGGAGTGAGCTCCTACAATGAGCAGTTCTTC
>few|TRBJ2-5|11|NA|TRBV7-2
CARCDWETQYF
TGTGCCAGATGTGATTGGGAGACCCAGTACTTC
>NA|TRBJ2-6|18|TRBD1|TRBV7-8
CASSSGRTGESKANVLTF
TGTGCCAGCAGCTCCGGGAGGACAGGGGAGTCTAAGGCCAACGTCCTGACTTTC
>few|TRBJ1-2|11|TRBD1|TRBV29-1
CSDYRGYGYTF
TGCAGCGACTACAGGGGTTATGGCTACACCTTC
>few|TRBJ2-3|16|TRBD2|TRBV27
CASSSRLAHYTDTQYF
TGTGCCAGCAGTTCGCGACTAGCGCATTACACAGATACGCAGTATTTT
>few|TRBJ1-5|15|TRBD1|TRBV7-9
CASSPGAGGDQPQHF
TGTGCCAGCAGCCCAGGGGCAGGGGGCGATCAGCCCCAGCATTTT
>NA|TRBJ1-5|14|NA|TRBV27
CASSLRQRGQPQHF
TGTGCCAGCAGTTTAAGACAGCGAGGTCAGCCCCAGCATTTT
>few|TRBJ2-7|16|NA|TRBV9
CASSVEGNRIPYEQYF
TGTGCCAGCAGCGTAGAAGGGAACAGGATACCCTACGAGCAGTACTTC
>NA|TRBJ1-1|14|TRBD1|TRBV7-9
CASSNQGAGTEAFF
TGTGCCAGCTCAAATCAGGGGGCAGGCACTGAAGCTTTCTTT
>NA|TRBJ2-2|19|NA|TRBV6-1
CASSEVITPKFANTGELFF
TGTGCCAGCAGTGAAGTTATAACACCGAAGTTCGCGAACACCGGGGAGCTGTTTTTT
>NA|TRBJ2-7|14|NA|TRBV7-8
CASSLVAVAGEQYF
TGTGCCAGCAGCTTAGTAGCGGTCGCAGGAGAGCAGTACTTC
>NA|TRBJ2-1|13|NA|TRBV27
CASSLGSYNEQFF
TGTGCCAGCAGTTTAGGCTCCTACAATGAGCAGTTCTTC
>NA|TRBJ1-1|11|NA|TRBV6-6
CASIEDAEAFF
TGTGCCAGCATTGAGGACGCTGAAGCTTTCTTT
>NA|TRBJ2-1|17|TRBD1|TRBV28
CASSPGQGFLAYNEQFF
TGTGCCAGCAGTCCTGGACAGGGATTTCTAGCCTACAATGAGCAGTTCTTC
>NA|TRBJ1-5|17|NA|TRBV28
CASSFFQAIYSNQPQHF
TGTGCCAGCAGTTTCTTCCAGGCCATTTATAGCAATCAGCCCCAGCATTTT
>few|TRBJ2-1|15|NA|TRBV6-5
CASSSHWSSYNEQFF
TGTGCCAGCAGTTCCCACTGGAGCTCCTACAATGAGCAGTTCTTC
>NA|TRBJ2-7|13|NA|TRBV5-6
CASSLAGSYEQYF
TGTGCCAGCAGCTTGGCGGGCTCCTACGAGCAGTACTTC
>few|TRBJ2-6|15|NA|TRBV27
CASSSQLSGANVLTF
TGTGCTAGCAGTTCACAGCTCTCTGGGGCCAACGTCCTGACTTTC